The 20 T cell receptor beta chains reported below all come from one sample, sequenced in a study of OX40 agonist ivuxolimab in advanced cancers. Here immunoSEQ multiplex PCR was the method, and the copy in TCRdb shows in-frame clones only, minus some. This sample has about 120,000 clones, with 80% to 90% found just once. Source: CD4+ or CD8+ T cells sorted from blood, taken in a trial of the OX40 agonist ivuxolimab. The origin of the receptors is an adult with an advanced solid tumor such as melanoma, head and neck, liver or kidney cancer.

The chain combines TRBV4-3 with TRBJ2-7, with 7 bases identical to TRBD1. The CDR3 runs 18 residues. J gave up 2 bases and V 4 bases, and 17 bases lay outside the gene matches. Germline V gene sequence: CDR1 LGHNA, CDR2 YSLEER. CDR3 bases: TGCGCCAGCAGCCCACAAAAGGGGACAGCGGTCGGTCCCTACGAGCAGTACTTC. It encodes CASSPQKGTAVGPYEQYF.

The chain has TRBV4-3 and TRBJ1-4; TRBD1 might be the D (5 bases). The V and J ends lost 0 bases and 8 bases respectively, with 13 bases between them. CDR1 and CDR2 from the germline V gene are LGHNA and YSLEER. This CDR3 has 15 amino acids. CDR3 sequence: CASSQDLGREEKLFF. The CDR3 DNA reads as TGCGCCAGCAGCCAAGACTTAGGCAGGGAGGAAAAACTGTTTTTT.

This clone was seen more than once but under ten times. The rearrangement uses TRBV15 and TRBJ1-2; no firm D call. The germline V and J ends were trimmed by 0 bases and 7 bases, with 6 bases remaining between them. The CDR3 is made up of 12 amino acids. Germline V gene lookup returns CDR1 LNHNV and CDR2 YYDKDF (reference sequence). This CDR3 reads CATSRDRVGYTF. For the CDR3, the DNA is TGTGCCACCAGCAGAGATCGGGTTGGCTACACCTTC.

The chain links TRBV7-2 to TRBJ1-5, with D perhaps matching TRBD1 (5 bases). CDR1 is SGHTA and CDR2 is FQGNSA in the germline V gene. V was clipped by 3 bases and J by 2 bases, with 11 bases between them. The CDR3 consists of 15 residues. The CDR3 nucleotides read TGTGCCAGCAGCTTTCAGGGCGTGGGCAATCAGCCCCAGCATTTT. Translating gives CASSFQGVGNQPQHF. Filled out from reference TRBV7-2 and TRBJ1-5, the complete variable domain reads GAGVSQSPSNKVTEKGKDVELRCDPISGHTALYWYRQSLGQGLEFLIYFQGNSAPDKSGLPSDRFSAERTGGSVSTLTIQRTQQEDSAVYLCASSFQGVGNQPQHFGDGTRLSIL.

This sequence joins TRBV29-1 and TRBJ1-3; TRBD1 might be the D (5 bases). This CDR3 comprises 12 residues. Germline assignment: CDR1 SQVTM and CDR2 ANQGSEA. The V and J ends lost 2 bases and 7 bases respectively, with 9 bases between them. The CDR3 protein is CSVEQGTNTIYF. DNA of the CDR3: TGCAGCGTTGAACAGGGTACTAACACCATATATTTT.

The V and J genes are TRBV19 and TRBJ1-5; D is ambiguous. CDR3 length: 16 residues. Germline V gives CDR1 LNHDA, CDR2 SQIVND (reference sequence). The V end lost 6 bases, the J end lost 0 bases, and 15 bases lay between the germline ends. The CDR3 here is CASRPGETYSNQPQHF. CDR3 coding DNA: TGTGCCAGTAGGCCAGGTGAAACCTATAGCAATCAGCCCCAGCATTTT. The complete variable domain, with remaining parts taken from reference TRBV19 and TRBJ1-5, reads DGGITQSPKYLFRKEGQNVTLSCEQNLNHDAMYWYRQDPGQGLRLIYYSQIVNDFQKGDIAEGYSVSREKKESFPLTVTSAQKNPTAFYLCASRPGETYSNQPQHFGDGTRLSIL.

V is TRBV19 and J is TRBJ2-1, with 12 bases lining up with TRBD2. CDR1 and CDR2 (germline): LNHDA, SQIVND (reference sequence). The CDR3 totals 14 residues. The trim removed 4 bases at V and 9 bases at J, leaving 4 bases unmatched. CDR3 in amino acids: CASSTLAGGSEQFF. In DNA, the CDR3 is TGTGCCAGTAGTACTCTAGCGGGGGGGAGTGAGCAGTTCTTC.

About this clone itself: At the DNA level, this CDR3 is encoded by other sequences in the same sample as well. This CDR3 is CASSSGQGYEQYF. CDR3 nucleotides: TGTGCCAGCAGTTCCGGGCAGGGCTACGAGCAGTACTTC. The rearrangement links TRBV28 to TRBJ2-7; D may be TRBD1 (5 bases). The CDR3 has 13 amino acids. The germline V gene has CDR1 MDHEN and CDR2 SYDVKM. Trimming cost V 4 bases and J 3 bases, with 10 bases left between them.

CDR3 in DNA: TGCGCCAGCAGCGGCGGACTAGCGCCCAATGAGCAGTTCTTC. Its protein is CASSGGLAPNEQFF. The chain links TRBV5-1 to TRBJ2-1; 9 positions match TRBD2. CDR1 is SGHRS and CDR2 is YFSETQ in the germline V gene. The V and J ends lost 4 bases and 6 bases, in that order; junction bases with no gene match: 5. CDR3 length equals 14 residues.

The V gene is TRBV5-1, the J gene TRBJ2-1; D ambiguous. Germline CDR1 and CDR2: SGHRS and YFSETQ. The CDR3 has 12 residues. The ends were cut back, 0 bases at V and 9 bases at J, with 7 bases in the middle. CDR3 in amino acids: CASSLDRLEQFF. CDR3 DNA sequence: TGCGCCAGCAGCTTGGACCGACTTGAGCAGTTCTTC.

The genes are TRBV27 and TRBJ2-7; D is undetermined. Trimming removed 4 bases at V and 2 bases at J, with 12 bases between. This CDR3 is 14 amino acids long. Germline CDR1 reads MNHEY; CDR2 reads SMNVEV (reference sequence). CDR3: CASSSVLGAYEQYF. The DNA for the CDR3 is TGTGCCAGCAGTTCCGTGCTGGGTGCCTACGAGCAGTACTTC.

Only a few counts were recorded for this clone. J is TRBJ1-1 and V is TRBV28; a possible D gene is TRBD1 (5 bases). Germline V gene sequence: CDR1 MDHEN, CDR2 SYDVKM. V lost 3 bases, J lost 8 bases, and 16 bases lay in between. The CDR3 has 14 residues. The CDR3: CASSFHLGGREAFF. Written as DNA, the CDR3 is TGTGCCAGCAGTTTCCACTTGGGGGGGAGGGAAGCTTTCTTT.

The chain combines TRBV7-2 with TRBJ2-3; TRBD2 agrees at 9 bases. Trimming cost V 5 bases and J 2 bases; bases outside gene matches: 11. CDR3 length: 17 amino acids. Germline loops: CDR1 SGHTA, CDR2 FQGNSA. The CDR3 bases are TGTGCCAGCAGCCCCTCAGCGGGGGGACCACTCACAGATACGCAGTATTTT. Its translation: CASSPSAGGPLTDTQYF.

This chain uses TRBV7-2 with TRBJ2-1; D may correspond to TRBD1 or TRBD2 (5 bases each). The CDR3 is 15 amino acids. Germline V gene lookup returns CDR1 SGHTA and CDR2 FQGNSA. Between the trimmed V and J ends, which lost 2 bases and 8 bases, there was a span of 16 bases. CDR3 residues: CASSLSRSRDHEQFF. In nucleotides, the CDR3 is TGTGCCAGCAGCTTATCTCGGAGCAGGGACCATGAGCAGTTCTTC.

The rearrangement joins TRBV6-5 to TRBJ1-6; a possible D gene is TRBD1 (5 bases). The germline CDR1 and CDR2 sequences are MNHEY and SVGAGI. The CDR3 contains 13 residues. V was trimmed by 5 bases and J by 7 bases, leaving 9 bases between them. Here the CDR3 reads CASSQTGNSPLHF. In nucleotides, the CDR3 is TGTGCCAGCAGTCAAACAGGAAATTCACCCCTCCACTTT.

This chain uses TRBV6-5 with TRBJ1-4, with no clear D. The ends were cut back, 0 bases at V and 10 bases at J, with 9 bases in the middle. The CDR3 sequence is 13 residues long. The germline CDR1 and CDR2 sequences are MNHEY and SVGAGI. The DNA for the CDR3 is TGTGCCAGCAGTTACTCCGGGCGAGGAAAACTGTTTTTT. Residues: CASSYSGRGKLFF.

The J gene is TRBJ1-4, the V gene TRBV28, with D maybe TRBD1 (6 bases). Deletions cut 4 bases from V and 8 bases from J, with 14 bases between. Germline CDR1 reads MDHEN; CDR2 reads SYDVKM. This CDR3 is built from 14 residues. CDR3 protein: CASSYGGVKEKLFF. Here the CDR3 DNA reads TGTGCCAGCAGTTACGGGGGCGTAAAGGAAAAACTGTTTTTT.

The genes are TRBV6-5 and TRBJ1-1, with no clear D. V was pared by 5 bases and J by 0 bases, with 10 bases between. Looked up from germline, CDR1 is MNHEY and CDR2 is SVGAGI. The CDR3 is 14 residues long. The CDR3 DNA reads as TGTGCCAGCAGTCTCCGGCAGTTGAACACTGAAGCTTTCTTT. Translated, it gives CASSLRQLNTEAFF.

The chain has TRBV5-1 and TRBJ1-5; tentatively, D is TRBD1 (5 bases). Germline CDR1 and CDR2: SGHRS and YFSETQ. This CDR3 comprises 14 residues. V gave up 0 bases and J gave up 5 bases, with 9 bases separating them. CDR3 nucleotide sequence: TGCGCCAGCAGCTTGGGGGGGGAGCATCAGCCCCAGCATTTT. Residues: CASSLGGEHQPQHF.

The V gene is TRBV5-5, the J gene TRBJ2-1; D not certain. This CDR3 has 15 amino acids. Per germline, CDR1 SGHKS and CDR2 YYEKEE (reference sequence). With 0 bases removed from V and 2 bases from J, the gap between germline ends came to 9 bases. CDR3: CASSLGGSPYNEQFF. For the CDR3, the DNA is TGTGCCAGCAGCTTGGGGGGTTCACCCTACAATGAGCAGTTCTTC.